The 24 T cell receptor beta chains below come from one sample, sequenced in a study of T cell responses to AZD1222 COVID-19 vaccine. Measured with immunoSEQ multiplex PCR; TCRdb has only the in-frame clones, and not every one. Counted here are 120,000 or so clones, 85% to 90% occurring once; the ten biggest clones make up around 30%. Sequencing was performed on peripheral blood, taken on day 0 of AZD1222 vaccination. These TCRs come from an adult in good health.

The chain couples TRBV19 to TRBJ2-2, with 9 nucleotides matching TRBD2. V lost 9 bases, J lost 6 bases, and 11 bases stayed unmatched. Germline V lookup: CDR1 LNHDA, CDR2 SQIVND (reference sequence). This CDR3 is built from 15 residues. CDR3 nucleotides: TGTGCCAGCCACGTGGGACTAGCAATGCCCGGGGAGCTGTTTTTT. Protein: CASHVGLAMPGELFF.

The gene calls are TRBV10-3 and TRBJ1-6, with 7 bases aligning to TRBD1. Germline values: CDR1 ENHRY, CDR2 SYGVKD. The CDR3 is made up of 13 amino acids. The V gene end was trimmed by 11 bases and the J gene end by 7 bases; junction bases not matched to a gene: 8. DNA of the CDR3: TGTGCCGTCGTCGGGACAGCCAATTCACCCCTCCACTTT. Translating it yields CAVVGTANSPLHF.

CDR3 residues: CAWSVRDTQYF. The CDR3 nucleotides are TGTGCCTGGAGTGTTAGGGATACGCAGTATTTT. This chain connects TRBV30 to TRBJ2-3; D unresolved. Trimming removed 0 bases from V and 6 bases from J, with 4 bases in between. CDR1 GTSNPN and CDR2 SVGIG come from the germline V gene (reference sequence). This CDR3 comprises 11 residues.

The rearrangement uses TRBV4-2 and TRBJ2-5; D might be TRBD2 (6 bases). This CDR3 has 15 residues. CDR1 and CDR2 (germline): LGHNA, YNFKEQ. The germline V and J ends were trimmed by 0 bases and 7 bases, with 15 bases remaining between them. The CDR3 loop is CASSQERLVGGTQYF. The DNA for the CDR3 is TGTGCCAGCAGCCAAGAAAGGCTAGTGGGGGGGACCCAGTACTTC.

The V gene is TRBV12-3 or TRBV12-4, the J gene TRBJ1-5; TRBD1 is a possible D gene (5 bases). The CDR3 covers 13 residues. The V end was cut by 6 bases, the J end by 5 bases, with 11 bases between. The CDR3 is CASSPAGDQPQHF. The CDR3 DNA reads TGTGCCAGCAGCCCTGCGGGGGATCAGCCCCAGCATTTT.

V usage is TRBV3-1 (or the pseudogene TRBV3-2) and J usage is TRBJ1-3, with D uncertain. Per germline, CDR1 LGHDT and CDR2 YNNKEL (reference sequence). This CDR3 is 14 amino acids long. The V and J ends lost 1 base and 2 bases respectively, with 6 bases between them. CDR3 sequence: CASSQGRTGNTIYF. CDR3 DNA sequence: TGTGCCAGCAGCCAAGGCAGGACTGGAAACACCATATATTTT.

V gene TRBV15 combines with J gene TRBJ1-1; no clear D gene. The V gene lost 1 base and the J gene lost 1 base, with 7 bases spanning the gap. CDR3 length equals 14 residues. Germline CDR1 is LNHNV and CDR2 is YYDKDF (reference sequence). CDR3 loop: CATSRGGQNTEAFF. CDR3 coding DNA: TGTGCCACCAGCAGAGGCGGCCAGAACACTGAAGCTTTCTTT.

The genes are TRBV19 and TRBJ2-2; possible D gene TRBD1, 6 bases. CDR1 is LNHDA, CDR2 SQIVND, per germline (reference sequence). The CDR3 sequence is 14 residues long. With 5 bases removed from V and 7 bases from J, the gap between germline ends came to 14 bases. The CDR3 loop reads CASSLSGGGGELFF. The CDR3 DNA is TGTGCCAGTAGTCTTAGTGGGGGCGGCGGGGAGCTGTTTTTT.

J is TRBJ1-1 and V is TRBV19, with TRBD1 matching over 7 bases. Per germline, CDR1 LNHDA and CDR2 SQIVND (reference sequence). The CDR3 has 14 amino acids. V shed 5 bases, J shed 4 bases, and the junction held 7 bases outside the gene matches. The CDR3 spells CASSSQGGVTEAFF. CDR3 coding DNA: TGTGCCAGTAGTTCGCAGGGGGGAGTCACTGAAGCTTTCTTT.

CDR3 DNA sequence: TGTGCCAGCAGTGAAGCAGGGGGCAGGTCCAAAAACATTCAGTACTTC. Translated, it gives CASSEAGGRSKNIQYF. This chain connects TRBV2 to TRBJ2-4; 7 positions agree with TRBD1. Unmatched junction bases numbered 4, after V lost 0 bases and J lost 2 bases. The CDR3 spans 16 residues. CDR1 and CDR2 from the germline V gene are SNHLY and FYNNEI.

The rearrangement uses TRBV7-9 and TRBJ1-5; D uncertain. Germline CDR1 reads SEHNR; CDR2 reads FQNEAQ (reference sequence). The CDR3 loop spans 12 amino acids. The V end lost 1 base, the J end lost 7 bases, and 5 bases lay between the germline ends. This CDR3 reads CASSLGSQPQHF. DNA for the CDR3: TGTGCCAGCAGCTTAGGTTCCCAGCCCCAGCATTTT.

The chain is built from TRBV2 and TRBJ1-2; no definite D call. Deletions cut 4 bases from V and 5 bases from J, with 11 bases between. The CDR3 consists of 13 residues. Germline V gene data show CDR1 as SNHLY and CDR2 as FYNNEI. The DNA for the CDR3 is TGTGCCAGCAGTGGGGCCGCAAGATATGGCTACACCTTC. Its translation: CASSGAARYGYTF. The entire variable domain, with the rest obtained from reference TRBV2 and TRBJ1-2, is as follows: EPEVTQTPSHQVTQMGQEVILRCVPISNHLYFYWYRQILGQKVEFLVSFYNNEISEKSEIFDDQFSVERPDGSNFTLKIRSTKLEDSAMYFCASSGAARYGYTFGSGTRLTVV.

The chain combines TRBV2 with TRBJ1-2; 11 bases are shared with TRBD1. Germline loops: CDR1 SNHLY, CDR2 FYNNEI. This CDR3 is 12 amino acids long. With V trimmed by 6 bases and J by 11 bases, 5 bases remained unmatched. CDR3 loop: CASRRDRGAYTF. In DNA, the CDR3 is TGTGCCAGCAGAAGGGACAGGGGGGCTTACACCTTC.

V gene TRBV28 combines with J gene TRBJ1-2; D is unresolved. The germline V gene encodes CDR1 MDHEN and CDR2 SYDVKM. This CDR3 contains 13 residues. V dropped 7 bases and J dropped 3 bases, with 12 bases sitting between them. This CDR3 is CASTPPAYYGYTF. Here the CDR3 DNA reads TGTGCCAGCACCCCGCCAGCTTACTATGGCTACACCTTC.

V usage is TRBV2 and J usage is TRBJ1-4, with TRBD1 matching over 8 bases. The CDR3 spans 13 residues. The germline V gene has CDR1 SNHLY and CDR2 FYNNEI. The junction had 1 base not matched to a gene; V was cut back by 6 bases and J by 4 bases. This chain's CDR3 is CASRTGVNEKLFF. The CDR3 coding sequence is TGTGCCAGCAGGACAGGGGTTAATGAAAAACTGTTTTTT.

The CDR3 DNA sequence: TGTGCCAGCAGTTTACGGAATGAGCAGTTCTTC. It translates to CASSLRNEQFF. J is TRBJ2-1 and V is TRBV12-3 or TRBV12-4; no clear D. CDR3 size: 11 residues. The V end lost 2 bases, the J end lost 7 bases, and 3 bases lay between the germline ends.

As DNA, the CDR3 is TGCGCCAGCAGCTTGGACGGGAATCAGCCCCAGCATTTT. This encodes CASSLDGNQPQHF. The genes are TRBV5-1 and TRBJ1-5; D gene uncertain. Trimming took off 0 bases at V and 4 bases at J, with 5 bases between the two ends. Germline lookup yields CDR1 SGHRS and CDR2 YFSETQ. This CDR3 is built from 13 residues.

This rearrangement joins TRBV7-2 to TRBJ1-2; a possible D gene is TRBD1 (5 bases). Between the trimmed V and J ends, which lost 4 bases and 0 bases, there was a span of 9 bases. Germline CDR1 is SGHTA and CDR2 is FQGNSA. CDR3 length equals 14 residues. The CDR3 coding sequence is TGTGCCAGCAGCTCCCTGACAGCTAACTATGGCTACACCTTC. Its translation: CASSSLTANYGYTF.

V is TRBV19 and J is TRBJ1-2; D is unresolved. The ends were cut back, 1 base at V and 9 bases at J, with 15 bases in the middle. The CDR3 contains 14 residues. Germline V gene sequence: CDR1 LNHDA, CDR2 SQIVND (reference sequence). Written as DNA, the CDR3 is TGTGCCAGTAGTATAGGCGGCCTCCGCGGGCGCTACACCTTC. It is translated as CASSIGGLRGRYTF. The entire variable domain, with the rest obtained from reference TRBV19 and TRBJ1-2, is as follows: DGGITQSPKYLFRKEGQNVTLSCEQNLNHDAMYWYRQDPGQGLRLIYYSQIVNDFQKGDIAEGYSVSREKKESFPLTVTSAQKNPTAFYLCASSIGGLRGRYTFGSGTRLTVV.

The chain links TRBV25-1 to TRBJ1-6, with TRBD1 identical over 10 bases. The CDR3 covers 15 residues. The V segment lost 3 bases and the J segment 8 bases; nucleotides outside the gene matches: 4. CDR1 is MGHDK, CDR2 SYGVNS, per germline. The CDR3 loop reads CASSDRDRGDSPLHF. The CDR3 DNA is TGTGCCAGCAGTGACCGGGACAGGGGTGATTCACCCCTCCACTTT. Full variable domain (missing parts from reference TRBV25-1 and TRBJ1-6): EADIYQTPRYLVIGTGKKITLECSQTMGHDKMYWYQQDPGMELHLIHYSYGVNSTEKGDLSSESTVSRIRTEHFPLTLESARPSHTSQYLCASSDRDRGDSPLHFGNGTRLTVT.

This chain joins TRBV27 and TRBJ2-7; the D is unclear. Germline loops: CDR1 MNHEY, CDR2 SMNVEV (reference sequence). The length of the CDR3 is 11 residues. The V and J ends lost 2 bases and 5 bases respectively, with 4 bases between them. This CDR3 reads CASSLGNEQYF. The CDR3 nucleotides read TGTGCCAGCAGTTTAGGGAACGAGCAGTACTTC.

The chain employs TRBV3-1 (or the pseudogene TRBV3-2) and TRBJ2-4; D could derive from TRBD1 or TRBD2 (7 bases each). V lost 4 bases and J 0 bases, leaving 19 bases between the germline ends. Germline-derived CDR1 and CDR2 are LGHDT and YNNKEL (reference sequence). The length of the CDR3 is 18 residues. Here the CDR3 reads CASSPRGGAQLAKNIQYF. For the CDR3, the DNA is TGTGCCAGCAGCCCCAGGGGGGGGGCACAGCTAGCCAAAAACATTCAGTACTTC.

The J gene is TRBJ2-1, the V gene TRBV15, with 12 nucleotides matching TRBD2. The CDR3 loop spans 15 amino acids. Germline-derived CDR1 and CDR2 are LNHNV and YYDKDF (reference sequence). The ends lost 9 bases at V and 2 bases at J; junction bases unmatched: 5. CDR3 sequence (DNA): TGTGCCACGACTCGGACTAGCGGGGCCTACAATGAGCAGTTCTTC. Translating gives CATTRTSGAYNEQFF.

V and J are TRBV5-1 and TRBJ2-2; a possible D gene is TRBD1 (5 bases). Germline values: CDR1 SGHRS, CDR2 YFSETQ. This CDR3 region has 14 residues. V was shortened by 4 bases and J by 5 bases, with 12 bases between the two germline ends. The CDR3 DNA reads as TGCGCCAGCAGCAAAGGGGTTGGGACCGGGGAGCTGTTTTTT. Encoded protein: CASSKGVGTGELFF.